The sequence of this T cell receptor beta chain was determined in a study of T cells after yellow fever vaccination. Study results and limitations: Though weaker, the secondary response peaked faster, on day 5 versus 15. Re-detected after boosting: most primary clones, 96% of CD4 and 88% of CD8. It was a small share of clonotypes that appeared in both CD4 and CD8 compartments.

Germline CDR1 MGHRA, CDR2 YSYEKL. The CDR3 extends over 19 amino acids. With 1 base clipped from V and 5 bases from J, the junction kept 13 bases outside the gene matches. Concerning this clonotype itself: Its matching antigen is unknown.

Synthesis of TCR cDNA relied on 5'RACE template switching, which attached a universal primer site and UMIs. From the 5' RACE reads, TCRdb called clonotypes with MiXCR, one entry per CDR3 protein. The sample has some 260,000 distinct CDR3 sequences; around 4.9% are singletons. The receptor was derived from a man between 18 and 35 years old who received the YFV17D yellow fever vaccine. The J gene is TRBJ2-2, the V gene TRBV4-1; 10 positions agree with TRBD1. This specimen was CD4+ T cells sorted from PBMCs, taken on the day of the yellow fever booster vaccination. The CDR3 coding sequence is TGCGCCAGCAGCCAAGTCGTAGGGACAGGGGTGCGGAGAACCGGGGAGCTGTTTTTT. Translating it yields CASSQVVGTGVRRTGELFF.